These 15 T cell receptor beta chains came from one sample sequenced in a study of vaccination and CD4 T cells after COVID-19. Treatment in this sample: roughly 10-day PBMC culture with coronavirus spike peptide pools or control peptides (ViraFEST assay). Those CD4+ T cells from the unexposed donor predate the COVID-19 pandemic (2011-2018). These receptors have no known antigen. CD4+ T cells that had been cultured provided DNA sequenced with the Oncomine TCR Beta short-read assay. TCRdb reprocessed the PCR reads via MiXCR and lists one record per CDR3 protein. The table has approximately 6,900 distinct CDR3 sequences, about 40% seen once. The sequencing sample was made of CD4+ T cells from blood, cultured in vitro. The receptors were sampled from a human donor in good health.

The rearrangement joins TRBV6-1 to TRBJ2-3; a possible D gene is TRBD2 (6 bases). V lost 9 bases and J lost 2, with 15 bases in between. The CDR3 spans 14 residues. Germline-derived CDR1 and CDR2 are MNHNS and SASEGT. The DNA of the CDR3 is TGTGCCAGTGTCGCGGGGACCGACACAGATACGCAGTATTTT. It yields the protein CASVAGTDTDTQYF.

This clonotype has more than one count but fewer than ten. The chain carries TRBV20-1 and TRBJ1-6; a possible D gene is TRBD1 (6 bases). The V end was cut by 6 bases, the J end by 7 bases, with 19 bases between. There are 15 residues in the CDR3. Per germline, CDR1 DFQATT and CDR2 SNEGSKA (reference sequence). CDR3 coding DNA: TGCAGTGCCTCAATTCGGGGGGCCGGCAATTCACCCCTCCACTTT. Protein: CSASIRGAGNSPLHF.

The chain links TRBV19 to TRBJ2-5; 9 nucleotides line up with TRBD1. With V trimmed by 3 bases and J by 2 bases, 10 bases remained unmatched. Germline V gives CDR1 LNHDA, CDR2 SQIVND (reference sequence). The CDR3 runs 17 residues. CDR3 DNA sequence: TGTGCCAGTAGTATGGCGACAGGGGGTGGGTTACAAGAGACCCAGTACTTC. The encoded protein is CASSMATGGGLQETQYF.

The rearrangement joins TRBV28 to TRBJ1-3; maybe TRBD1 (6 bases). V was clipped by 7 bases and J by 0 bases, with 16 bases between them. CDR3 size: 16 residues. Looked up from germline, CDR1 is MDHEN and CDR2 is SYDVKM. CDR3 region: CASTHGGGPSGNTIYF. The DNA for the CDR3 is TGTGCCAGCACCCATGGGGGGGGGCCCTCTGGAAACACCATATATTTT.

The rearrangement uses TRBV2 and TRBJ2-2; 11 bases are a match to TRBD1. The CDR3 has 19 residues. In germline, CDR1 is SNHLY, CDR2 FYNNEI. The V gene end was trimmed by 4 bases and the J gene end by 9 bases; junction bases not matched to a gene: 19. In nucleotides, the CDR3 is TGTGCCAGCAGTGTAGGACAGGGGGCTATATTAGCGGGGCACCGGGAGCTGTTTTTT. Encoded protein: CASSVGQGAILAGHRELFF.

The chain links TRBV7-6 to TRBJ2-6, with TRBD1 matching 7 bases. The CDR3 covers 17 residues. Germline CDR1 and CDR2: SGHVS and FNYEAQ. Trimming removed 1 base from V and 1 base from J; junction bases left unmatched: 4. The CDR3, as DNA: TGTGCCAGCAGCTTAGTTACCAGGGGGTCTGGGGCCAACGTCCTGACTTTC. This translates into CASSLVTRGSGANVLTF.

CDR3 sequence reads: CASRVTGQGVNTEAFF. The CDR3 DNA reads as TGTGCCAGCAGAGTCACGGGACAGGGGGTAAACACTGAAGCTTTCTTT. The chain combines TRBV6-2 or TRBV6-3 with TRBJ1-1; 11 positions agree with TRBD1. CDR3 length: 16 amino acids. The germline CDR1 and CDR2 sequences are MNHEY and SVGEGT. The V and J ends lost 6 bases and 2 bases, in that order; junction bases with no gene match: 8.

J is TRBJ2-7 and V is TRBV29-1; the D gene is possibly TRBD2 (5 bases). The CDR3 runs to 14 residues. Germline values: CDR1 SQVTM, CDR2 ANQGSEA. The V gene lost 1 base and the J gene lost 7 bases, with 17 bases spanning the gap. CDR3 DNA: TGCAGCGTTGAAGGCCCCGGGGTCCTGAGAGAGCAGTACTTC. Its translation is CSVEGPGVLREQYF.

The chain couples TRBV7-9 to TRBJ1-5; TRBD1 agrees at 9 bases. The V gene end was trimmed by 0 bases and the J gene end by 5 bases; junction bases not matched to a gene: 14. There are 19 residues in the CDR3. Germline CDR1 SEHNR, CDR2 FQNEAQ (reference sequence). This CDR3 reads CASSLASTGGRFGHQPQHF. In nucleotides, the CDR3 is TGTGCCAGCAGCTTAGCGTCGACAGGGGGACGCTTTGGTCATCAGCCCCAGCATTTT.

The CDR3 is CASNRNMRADTQYF. CDR3 nucleotide sequence: TGTGCCAGCAATCGGAATATGAGGGCAGATACGCAGTATTTT. The chain has TRBV2 and TRBJ2-3; D is perhaps TRBD2 (5 bases). The CDR3 spans 14 residues. CDR1 is SNHLY, CDR2 FYNNEI, per germline. The V end was cut by 7 bases, the J end by 4 bases, with 15 bases between.

The chain recombines TRBV7-2 with TRBJ1-1; a weak D match, TRBD1 (5 bases). The germline gives CDR1 SGHTA, CDR2 FQGNSA. The CDR3 consists of 15 residues. Trimming cost V 5 bases and J 4 bases, with 17 bases left between them. The CDR3 region has the DNA TGTGCCAGCAGCCCCCCCCGCGGGGACCCCACTGAAGCTTTCTTT. As protein: CASSPPRGDPTEAFF.

This clonotype was detected only a few times. The chain employs TRBV7-7 and TRBJ2-5; D could derive from TRBD1 or TRBD2 (6 bases each). This CDR3 has 12 residues. CDR1 and CDR2 (germline): SSHAT, FNYEAQ (reference sequence). Trimming took 1 base from V and 9 from J, leaving 9 bases between them. The CDR3 here is CASSLEGGAQYF. The CDR3 coding sequence is TGTGCCAGCAGCTTAGAGGGGGGCGCCCAGTACTTC. Drawing the rest from reference TRBV7-7 and TRBJ2-5, the complete variable domain is GAGVSQSPRYKVTKRGQDVTLRCDPISSHATLYWYQQALGQGPEFLTYFNYEAQPDKSGLPSDRFSAERPEGSISTLTIQRTEQRDSAMYRCASSLEGGAQYFGPGTRLLVL.

The V gene is TRBV6-5, the J gene TRBJ1-6, with D tentatively TRBD1 (6 bases). CDR3 length equals 14 residues. Germline CDR1 and CDR2: MNHEY and SVGAGI. The V end lost 1 base, the J end lost 7 bases, and 8 bases lay between the germline ends. In DNA form, the CDR3 reads TGTGCCAGCAGTTACTTCGGACAGAATTCACCCCTCCACTTT. Translated: CASSYFGQNSPLHF.

The J gene is TRBJ1-2, the V gene TRBV18, with D possibly matching TRBD1 (5 bases). This CDR3 has 15 amino acids. V shed 1 base and J shed 7 bases, with 16 bases lying between them. The germline V gene encodes CDR1 KGHSH and CDR2 LQKENI. The DNA for the CDR3 is TGTGCCAGCTCACCACTCTTCGGCAGGGAAGGTGGCTACACCTTC. Its translation: CASSPLFGREGGYTF.

This clonotype has a single count. V is TRBV5-1 and J is TRBJ1-1; possibly TRBD1 for D (6 bases). Germline CDR1 SGHRS, CDR2 YFSETQ. The length of the CDR3 is 14 residues. The V and J ends lost 4 bases and 1 base respectively, with 11 bases between them. CDR3 in amino acids: CASSERTENTEAFF. In DNA form, the CDR3 reads TGCGCCAGCAGCGAAAGGACAGAGAACACTGAAGCTTTCTTT. Filled out from reference TRBV5-1 and TRBJ1-1, the complete variable domain reads KAGVTQTPRYLIKTRGQQVTLSCSPISGHRSVSWYQQTPGQGLQFLFEYFSETQRNKGNFPGRFSGRQFSNSRSEMNVSTLELGDSALYLCASSERTENTEAFFGQGTRLTVV.